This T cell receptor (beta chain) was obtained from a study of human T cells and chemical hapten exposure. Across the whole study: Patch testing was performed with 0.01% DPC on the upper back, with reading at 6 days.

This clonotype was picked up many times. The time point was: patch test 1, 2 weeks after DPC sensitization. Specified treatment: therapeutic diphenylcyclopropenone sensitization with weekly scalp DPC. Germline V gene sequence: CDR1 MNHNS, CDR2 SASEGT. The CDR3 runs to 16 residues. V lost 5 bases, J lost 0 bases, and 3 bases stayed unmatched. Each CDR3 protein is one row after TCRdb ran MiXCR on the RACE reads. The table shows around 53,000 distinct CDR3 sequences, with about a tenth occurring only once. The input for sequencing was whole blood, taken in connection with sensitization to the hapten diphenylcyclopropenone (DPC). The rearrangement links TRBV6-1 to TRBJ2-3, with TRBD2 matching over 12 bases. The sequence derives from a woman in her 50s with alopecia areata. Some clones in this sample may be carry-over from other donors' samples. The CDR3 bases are TGTGCCAGCAGTACAGGGACTAGCGGGAGCACAGATACGCAGTATTTT. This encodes CASSTGTSGSTDTQYF.